The clone carrying this T cell receptor beta chain turned up a few times. Its matching antigen is unknown. Per the germline V gene, CDR1 is MNHNS and CDR2 is SASEGT. The CDR3 extends over 16 amino acids. V dropped 2 bases and J dropped 4 bases, with 17 bases sitting between them. Second-dose schedules of about 4 or about 12 weeks were combined. These data originate in a study of T cell responses to AZD1222 COVID-19 vaccine. Whole-study findings and limits: Repertoire sampling was restricted to post-peak T cell response timepoints. Receipt of two AZD1222 doses was followed by a rise in Spike-specific TCR breadth and depth. Donors skewed white British and female; clonal diversity was possibly underestimated.

Sequencing was performed with immunoSEQ multiplex PCR; in TCRdb, only in-frame clones are kept and a portion is missing. Among 150,000 to 160,000 clones, 87% were seen once, and the ten largest hold 8% to 10%. The chain uses TRBV6-1 and TRBJ1-2; weak D call: TRBD1 (5 bases). The source material was peripheral blood, sampled 28 days after the second AZD1222 dose. The clonotype comes from an adult who received the AZD1222 COVID-19 vaccine. CDR3 coding DNA: TGTGCCAGCAGTGAATTTGGGGTTCGGGGGGGCTATGGCTACACCTTC. Its translation is CASSEFGVRGGYGYTF.